The next 30 T cell receptor beta chains were all read from a single sample in a study of blood T cell repertoires in COVID-19. Some clones are missing from TCRdb's copy, which holds only in-frame ones; the method was immunoSEQ multiplex PCR. This sample has under 450,000 clones, with approximately 90% found just once. Sequences were obtained from peripheral blood. The receptors come from a woman between 45 and 60 years old with COVID-19, enrolled during active disease.

The J gene is TRBJ2-7, the V gene TRBV4-1; 7 bases are shared with TRBD2. CDR1 MGHRA and CDR2 YSYEKL come from the germline V gene. The CDR3 sequence is 12 residues long. After removal of 6 bases from V and 5 bases from J, the junction contained 4 bases not matched to a gene. The CDR3 loop reads CASSYGGNEQYF. CDR3 bases: TGCGCCAGCAGTTACGGGGGGAACGAGCAGTACTTC.

This rearrangement joins TRBV3-1 (or the pseudogene TRBV3-2) to TRBJ2-7; 9 nucleotides agree with TRBD2. Germline CDR1 reads LGHDT; CDR2 reads YNNKEL (reference sequence). V lost 4 bases, J lost 5 bases, and 15 bases stayed unmatched. This CDR3 comprises 17 residues. This CDR3 reads CASSPAQRGAFSNEQYF. The CDR3 nucleotides are TGTGCCAGCAGCCCTGCCCAGCGGGGGGCCTTCAGCAACGAGCAGTACTTC.

V and J are TRBV10-3 and TRBJ1-2; 7 bases are shared with TRBD1. The CDR3 length is 18 residues. V trimming: 0 bases; J trimming: 0 bases; junction bases outside the gene matches: 10. Germline V gene data show CDR1 as ENHRY and CDR2 as SYGVKD. CDR3 region: CAISESTPGQSTNYGYTF. The CDR3 region has the DNA TGTGCCATCAGTGAGTCGACTCCGGGACAGTCAACTAACTATGGCTACACCTTC.

The genes are TRBV7-9 and TRBJ2-7, with 11 bases identical to TRBD1. Germline V CDR1 and CDR2: SEHNR, FQNEAQ (reference sequence). The CDR3 totals 13 residues. The J segment lost 7 bases and the V segment lost 4 bases, leaving 3 bases of the junction unmatched. CDR3 protein: CASSSDRGLEQYF. In DNA, the CDR3 is TGTGCCAGCAGCTCGGACAGGGGGCTTGAGCAGTACTTC.

This chain connects TRBV19 to TRBJ1-2; D perhaps matches TRBD1 (5 bases). V was shortened by 5 bases and J by 2 bases, with 12 bases between the two germline ends. This CDR3 is 14 amino acids long. The germline gives CDR1 LNHDA, CDR2 SQIVND (reference sequence). The CDR3 DNA reads TGTGCCAGTAGTCCTCAGGGAGGGAACTATGGCTACACCTTC. Residues: CASSPQGGNYGYTF.

The V call is TRBV6-2 or TRBV6-3, the J call TRBJ2-7, with a possible D match to TRBD2 (6 bases). Germline CDR1 MNHEY, CDR2 SVGEGT. The CDR3 runs to 13 residues. Trimming cost V 2 bases and J 6 bases, with 11 bases left between them. CDR3 residues: CASSYGGPVEQYF. The CDR3 coding sequence is TGTGCCAGCAGTTACGGAGGGCCAGTCGAGCAGTACTTC.

The J gene is TRBJ2-7, the V gene TRBV29-1; a weak D match, TRBD1 (6 bases). This CDR3 has 14 residues. Germline lookup yields CDR1 SQVTM and CDR2 ANQGSEA. V gave up 3 bases and J gave up 2 bases, with 14 bases separating them. CDR3 in DNA: TGCAGCGTTGACCAGGGGCGAGAGCCCTACGAGCAGTACTTC. Translating gives CSVDQGREPYEQYF.

The gene calls are TRBV7-9 and TRBJ1-6, with D perhaps matching TRBD1 (5 bases). The CDR3 is 13 amino acids. Trimming cost V 3 bases and J 8 bases, with 8 bases left between them. Germline-derived CDR1 and CDR2 are SEHNR and FQNEAQ (reference sequence). CDR3 protein: CASSLTQDSPLHF. CDR3 in DNA: TGTGCCAGCAGCTTGACACAGGATTCACCCCTCCACTTT.

The chain recombines TRBV15 with TRBJ1-5; D is ambiguous. Germline-derived CDR1 and CDR2 are LNHNV and YYDKDF (reference sequence). The CDR3 is 12 amino acids. The V end lost 5 bases, the J end lost 4 bases, and 6 bases lay between the germline ends. CDR3 sequence (DNA): TGTGCCACCAGCCTTCCTAATCAGCCCCAGCATTTT. This sequence encodes CATSLPNQPQHF.

The chain joins TRBV5-6 to TRBJ1-5; D is ambiguous. This CDR3 is 16 amino acids long. Germline loops: CDR1 SGHDT, CDR2 YYEEEE. V shed 1 base and J shed 5 bases, with 16 bases lying between them. The CDR3 region is CASSLKLRGPDQPQHF. As DNA, the CDR3 is TGTGCCAGCAGCTTGAAGCTGCGCGGCCCGGATCAGCCCCAGCATTTT.

J is TRBJ1-1 and V is TRBV5-1, with TRBD1 matching over 7 bases. Germline values: CDR1 SGHRS, CDR2 YFSETQ. The CDR3 covers 16 residues. V trimming: 4 bases; J trimming: 4 bases; junction bases outside the gene matches: 13. CDR3 in DNA: TGCGCCAGCAGCCCGCTACTGACAGGGTCGGGCACTGAAGCTTTCTTT. Amino acids: CASSPLLTGSGTEAFF.

The chain recombines TRBV2 with TRBJ1-4; TRBD1 aligns across 9 bases. The ends lost 6 bases at V and 8 bases at J; junction bases unmatched: 13. The CDR3 is 16 amino acids. Germline loops: CDR1 SNHLY, CDR2 FYNNEI. The CDR3 DNA follows: TGTGCCAGCAGGAGGAGGTCGGGGACAGGGAGGGAAAAACTGTTTTTT. Translated: CASRRRSGTGREKLFF.

V is TRBV2 and J is TRBJ2-7; 7 nucleotides match TRBD2. Germline V gene lookup returns CDR1 SNHLY and CDR2 FYNNEI. Losses at the gene ends were 7 bases for V and 3 bases for J; bases not matched to a gene: 6. The CDR3 loop spans 13 amino acids. The DNA of the CDR3 is TGTGCCAGCATCGTGGGGGGGTTCTACGAGCAGTACTTC. Its protein is CASIVGGFYEQYF.

The V gene is TRBV9, the J gene TRBJ2-7; 10 nucleotides match TRBD1. The CDR3 length is 15 residues. V shed 3 bases, J shed 5 bases, and the junction held 8 bases outside the gene matches. Germline V gene lookup returns CDR1 SGDLS and CDR2 YYNGEE. This CDR3 is CASSALTGGKDEQYF. The CDR3 coding sequence is TGTGCCAGCAGCGCCCTGACAGGGGGCAAAGACGAGCAGTACTTC. The full variable domain, in which reference TRBV9 and TRBJ2-7 provide the parts outside the CDR3, is DSGVTQTPKHLITATGQRVTLRCSPRSGDLSVYWYQQSLDQGLQFLIQYYNGEERAKGNILERFSAQQFPDLHSELNLSSLELGDSALYFCASSALTGGKDEQYFGPGTRLTVT.

The rearrangement uses TRBV30 and TRBJ1-4, with 7 positions matching TRBD1. The CDR3 extends over 15 amino acids. Germline CDR1 reads GTSNPN; CDR2 reads SVGIG (reference sequence). V lost 5 bases, J lost 4 bases, and 10 bases stayed unmatched. CDR3 amino acids: CAWGPGTADNEKLFF. The CDR3 DNA follows: TGTGCCTGGGGTCCCGGGACAGCCGATAATGAAAAACTGTTTTTT.

On this clone: Germline is not matched at one junction end, which may reflect a read error. The chain recombines TRBV2 with TRBJ2-2; 7 bases align to TRBD1. This CDR3 has 14 amino acids. The germline V gene has CDR1 SNHLY and CDR2 FYNNEI. In nucleotides, the CDR3 is TGTGCCAGCAATGAAGACAGGGTGGCCGGGGAGCTGTTTTTT. This sequence encodes CASNEDRVAGELFF.

The chain recombines TRBV5-6 with TRBJ1-1; tentative D call: TRBD1 (6 bases). The CDR3 is made up of 14 amino acids. Germline V gene data show CDR1 as SGHDT and CDR2 as YYEEEE. V was cut by 3 bases and J by 1 base, with 10 bases left in between. CDR3 in amino acids: CASSSWTANTEAFF. The CDR3 DNA follows: TGTGCCAGCAGCTCCTGGACAGCGAACACTGAAGCTTTCTTT.

This chain joins TRBV5-1 and TRBJ1-1; D may be TRBD1 (6 bases). V was trimmed by 4 bases and J by 6 bases, leaving 13 bases between them. CDR3 size: 13 residues. CDR1 and CDR2 (germline): SGHRS, YFSETQ. CDR3 nucleotide sequence: TGCGCCAGCAGCCGAAACAGGGACGCTGAAGCTTTCTTT. This encodes CASSRNRDAEAFF. Based on the CDR3 plus reference TRBV5-1 and TRBJ1-1, the full variable domain is KAGVTQTPRYLIKTRGQQVTLSCSPISGHRSVSWYQQTPGQGLQFLFEYFSETQRNKGNFPGRFSGRQFSNSRSEMNVSTLELGDSALYLCASSRNRDAEAFFGQGTRLTVV.

This chain joins TRBV4-2 and TRBJ2-1; D gene uncertain. Trimming took off 0 bases at V and 8 bases at J, with 17 bases between the two ends. In germline, CDR1 is LGHNA, CDR2 YNFKEQ. The CDR3 is 16 residues long. In DNA form, the CDR3 reads TGTGCCAGCAGCCAAGAAGTGCTCGATAGCATCGATGAGCAGTTCTTC. Protein sequence: CASSQEVLDSIDEQFF.

J is TRBJ2-3 and V is TRBV9; the match to TRBD2 covers 7 bases. CDR1 is SGDLS and CDR2 is YYNGEE in the germline V gene. V was clipped by 1 base and J by 5 bases; unmatched bases: 10. CDR3 length: 16 residues. CDR3 in amino acids: CASSVSRGVFIDTQYF. CDR3 in DNA: TGTGCCAGCAGCGTATCCCGGGGGGTTTTTATAGATACGCAGTATTTT.

The V gene is TRBV7-9, the J gene TRBJ1-1; possible D gene TRBD1, 6 bases. With 0 bases removed from V and 7 bases from J, the gap between germline ends came to 18 bases. CDR1 is SEHNR, CDR2 FQNEAQ, per germline (reference sequence). This CDR3 contains 16 residues. As DNA, the CDR3 is TGTGCCAGCAGCTTAGCGGGGGACACACGAACTGGTGAAGCTTTCTTT. Translating gives CASSLAGDTRTGEAFF.

This clone was observed a single time. The V and J genes are TRBV6-1 and TRBJ1-2; D remains ambiguous. The CDR3 loop spans 14 amino acids. The V end was cut by 3 bases, the J end by 5 bases, with 13 bases between. Per the germline V gene, CDR1 is MNHNS and CDR2 is SASEGT. The CDR3 DNA reads TGTGCCAGCAGTGAGATAAGCGGACTGTATGGCTACACCTTC. Amino acid sequence: CASSEISGLYGYTF.

This clone was seen only once. This chain joins TRBV5-6 and TRBJ2-7; D is ambiguous. Per the germline V gene, CDR1 is SGHDT and CDR2 is YYEEEE. V lost 3 bases to trimming and J lost 2 bases, with 15 bases between them. The CDR3 runs to 15 residues. CDR3: CASSWLLVGPYEQYF. CDR3 DNA sequence: TGTGCCAGCAGCTGGCTCTTGGTTGGCCCCTACGAGCAGTACTTC.

This clone was found once. This chain connects TRBV9 to TRBJ1-2; 11 bases match TRBD1. This CDR3 is built from 16 residues. The J segment lost 4 bases and the V segment lost 2 bases, leaving 7 bases of the junction unmatched. Germline V gives CDR1 SGDLS, CDR2 YYNGEE. CDR3 residues: CASSVSPGQGGYGYTF. The CDR3 coding sequence is TGTGCCAGCAGCGTTTCCCCGGGACAGGGGGGCTATGGCTACACCTTC. Filled out from reference TRBV9 and TRBJ1-2, the complete variable domain reads DSGVTQTPKHLITATGQRVTLRCSPRSGDLSVYWYQQSLDQGLQFLIQYYNGEERAKGNILERFSAQQFPDLHSELNLSSLELGDSALYFCASSVSPGQGGYGYTFGSGTRLTVV.

V and J are TRBV7-8 and TRBJ2-3; 14 bases line up with TRBD2. V dropped 5 bases and J dropped 5; count of bases not matched to a gene: 3. The CDR3 runs 15 residues. Germline V gene sequence: CDR1 SGHVS, CDR2 FQNEAQ. CDR3 region: CASSLTSGGEDTQYF. The CDR3 DNA reads TGTGCCAGCAGCCTGACTAGCGGGGGGGAAGATACGCAGTATTTT.

CDR3 amino acids: CASSYDRPQGETQYF. In nucleotides, the CDR3 is TGCGCCAGCAGCTATGACAGGCCCCAGGGAGAGACCCAGTACTTC. The chain uses TRBV5-1 and TRBJ2-5; D is possibly TRBD1 (6 bases). V lost 3 bases and J lost 4, with 16 bases in between. The length of the CDR3 is 15 residues. The germline CDR1 and CDR2 sequences are SGHRS and YFSETQ.

On this clone: This sample also contains other DNA sequences that code for the same CDR3. V and J are TRBV18 and TRBJ2-3, with 8 bases that match TRBD1. V shed 3 bases, J shed 1 base, and the junction held 3 bases outside the gene matches. The CDR3 runs 15 residues. CDR1 is KGHSH, CDR2 LQKENI, per germline. The CDR3 DNA sequence: TGTGCCAGCTCACCTAACAGGGGGGGCACAGATACGCAGTATTTT. Its protein is CASSPNRGGTDTQYF. The whole variable domain, filled in from reference TRBV18 and TRBJ2-3, reads NAGVMQNPRHLVRRRGQEARLRCSPMKGHSHVYWYRQLPEEGLKFMVYLQKENIIDESGMPKERFSAEFPKEGPSILRIQQVVRGDSAAYFCASSPNRGGTDTQYFGPGTRLTVL.

CDR3 bases: TGCGCCAGCAGTGAACTAGCGGGGGCCACAGATACGCAGTATTTT. It encodes CASSELAGATDTQYF. The chain recombines TRBV10-1 with TRBJ2-3; 11 bases map to TRBD2. CDR1 WNHNN and CDR2 SYGVQD come from the germline V gene (reference sequence). The CDR3 covers 15 residues. The junction had 1 base not matched to a gene; V was cut back by 3 bases and J by 2 bases.

The chain links TRBV7-9 to TRBJ1-4, with 9 bases that match TRBD1. CDR1 is SEHNR and CDR2 is FQNEAQ in the germline V gene (reference sequence). The CDR3 loop spans 14 amino acids. V shed 5 bases, J shed 6 bases, and the junction held 4 bases outside the gene matches. The DNA of the CDR3 is TGTGCCAGCAGCCTACAGGGGGCGCATGAAAAACTGTTTTTT. Its protein product is CASSLQGAHEKLFF.

The V and J genes are TRBV10-2 and TRBJ1-6; D perhaps matches TRBD1 (5 bases). CDR3 size: 13 residues. CDR1 is WSHSY, CDR2 SAAADI, per germline. Trimming took 3 bases from V and 9 from J, leaving 9 bases between them. The CDR3: CASSDRVGSPLHF. DNA for the CDR3: TGCGCCAGCAGTGACAGGGTGGGTTCACCCCTCCACTTT.